This T cell receptor beta chain was captured in a study of cytomegalovirus exposure and HLA in healthy donors. The CDR3 extends over 13 amino acids. Trimming removed 1 base from V and 5 bases from J, with 9 bases in between. Looked up from germline, CDR1 is SGHTS and CDR2 is YDEGEE. The table came from immunoSEQ multiplex PCR; TCRdb's copy has only in-frame clones and leaves some out. The sample carries fewer than 400,000 clones, approximately 85% recorded once. The gene calls are TRBV5-8 and TRBJ2-5, with D perhaps TRBD2 (5 bases). This TCR was sampled from a young man in good health and CMV-seronegative. Material for sequencing was PBMCs. The CDR3 nucleotides read TGTGCCAGCAGCTTGACTAGGAGGGAGACCCAGTACTTC. This codes for CASSLTRRETQYF.